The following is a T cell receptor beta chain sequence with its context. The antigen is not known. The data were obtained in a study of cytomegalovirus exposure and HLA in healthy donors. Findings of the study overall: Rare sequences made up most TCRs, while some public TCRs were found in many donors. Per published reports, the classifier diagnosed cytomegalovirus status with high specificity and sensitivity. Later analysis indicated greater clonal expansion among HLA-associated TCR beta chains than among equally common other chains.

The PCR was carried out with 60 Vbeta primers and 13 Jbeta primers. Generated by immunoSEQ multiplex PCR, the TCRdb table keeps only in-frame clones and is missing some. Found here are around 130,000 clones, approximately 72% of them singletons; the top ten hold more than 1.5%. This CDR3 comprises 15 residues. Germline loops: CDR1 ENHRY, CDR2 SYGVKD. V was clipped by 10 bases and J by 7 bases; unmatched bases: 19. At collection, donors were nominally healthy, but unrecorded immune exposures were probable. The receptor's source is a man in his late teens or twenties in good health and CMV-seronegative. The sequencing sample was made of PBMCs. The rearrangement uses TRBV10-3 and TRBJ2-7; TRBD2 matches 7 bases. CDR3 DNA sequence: TGTGCCACCTATGGGGGGGACTTCCCATTAGGGGAGCAGTACTTC. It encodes CATYGGDFPLGEQYF.